This section outlines one T cell receptor (beta chain) sequence together with its context. This record comes from a study of T-cell reconstitution after alpha-beta-depleted transplantation in children. TCRbeta library construction was performed incorporating unique molecular identifiers. MiXCR was run by TCRdb on the PCR reads, yielding one entry per CDR3 protein. Found here are 490,000 or so distinct CDR3 sequences, 9.5% to 15% of them singletons; the top ten hold around 5.8%. Deletions cut 2 bases from V and 6 bases from J, with 14 bases between. Germline assignment: CDR1 MNHEY and CDR2 SVGAGI. The CDR3 is 14 residues long.

The V call is TRBV6-5, the J call TRBJ2-7; D may correspond to TRBD1 or TRBD2 (6 bases each). The starting material was PBMCs from the stem cell graft donor, obtained from the stem cell graft. The TCR comes from a human donor who donated a stem cell graft to a child with combined immunodeficiency. Here the CDR3 DNA reads TGTGCCAGCAGTTACGGGCAGGGGACTGGCGAGCAGTACTTC. Protein sequence: CASSYGQGTGEQYF.